The T cell receptor (beta chain) under discussion was sequenced for a study of shared clonotypes between healthy human individuals (dated by TCRdb to between 2020 and 2021). Regarding the research as a whole: The cohort included a few men and a couple of women between 18 and 49 years of age. Each donor's leukapheresis produced roughly between roughly 0.85 and 9 billion PBMCs. Libraries were prepared and TCR repertoires were sequenced by different laboratories using diverse techniques, in order to increase sequencing depth and limit assay-specific biases. Per donor, three plates each were used for CD4 naive and CD4 memory, two for CD8 naive, and one for CD8 memory. Blood TCR repertoires of four to six healthy adults were deeply sequenced to estimate repertoire size and the extent of clonotype sharing between individuals. The paper's findings and limits, for the study overall: The genetic and exposure-history diversity represented was limited by the small number of donors. Higher generation probabilities were observed for clonotypes shared by all four sorted-subset donors than for non-shared clonotypes. Sampling was restricted to blood, and TCR repertoires in tissues likely differ from the TCR repertoires found in blood. Rarefaction of sorted-subset datasets indicated incomplete sequencing despite the large sequencing depth. Pairwise subsampling indicated that sequencing depth was expected to affect the degree of clonotype sharing among donors. Approximately 5% of naive CD4, around 3.6% of naive CD8, 2% to 2.5% of memory CD4, and around 0.4% of memory CD8 clonotypes were shared across several donors. Naive subsets generally had larger estimated clonotype richness than memory subsets did.

TCR CDR3 regions were amplified from genomic DNA by multiplex PCR using the deep immunoSEQ assay. Extracted genomic DNA from each cell subset was spread evenly across all wells of several immunoSEQ 96-well plates, with each plate serving as a replicate. For sorted subsets, each replicate PCR was loaded with about 0.2 ug genomic DNA, equivalent to 32,000 or so T cell genomes. Purified libraries were quantified with a Qubit 3.0 fluorometer, sized on a Bioanalyzer 2100, and re-quantified with the KAPA Library Quantification kit. A separate single-read 150-cycle Illumina NextSeq 550 flow cell was used to sequence each immunoSEQ 96-well plate. Per the original workflow: The immunoSEQ output contained only junctional sequences without quality scores, so filtering could not match that applied to full-length reads. To assign V/J genes and CDR3, sequences were annotated against IMGT germline references using PyIR, a Python wrapper for IgBLAST v1.9. Reads with weak V/J assignments (E-value above 1e-6), missing CDR3, stop codons, out-of-frame junctions, or ambiguous translated residues were removed. V3J clonotypes were defined as sequences sharing the same inferred V gene, J gene, and CDR3 amino acid sequence. Percentage overlap between repertoires was calculated by dividing the number of shared unique clonotypes by the size of the smaller repertoire. RTK rarefaction, the Chao1 estimator, and Recon v2.1 estimates of unobserved clonotypes were used to assess repertoire richness. Generation probabilities for all TCRbeta clonotypes obtained by the gDNA method from a handful of donors were computed using OLGA. Sourced from immuneACCESS, this table was stored by TCRdb with only in-frame sequences that have V and J called. A share of the clones is absent; for the studies checked, an unresolved V gene accounts for under half, and the remainder has no known explanation. V and J calls plus clone size are reproduced from that table; the DNA served to infer D and trimming. This sample has 1,100,000 or so clones in its table, and around 78% of those were observed once. The ten most abundant clones make up roughly 0.56% of the sample.

Including the terminal cysteine and phenylalanine, the CDR3 comprises 11 residues. Only CDR3 DNA remains: 33 bases, in frame from the first base. The junction carries 5 bases between V and J, which are trimmed by 4 bases and 5 bases respectively. CDR1 is given as SNHLY and CDR2 as FYNNEI, both from the germline V gene. The donors were healthy, HIV-negative adults with no recently reported acute infections or vaccinations. Only Caucasian adults living in Nashville, Tennessee, USA were represented among the donors. CD4+ T cells were enriched by magnetic negative selection; naive cells were then positively selected on CD45RA, and the negative fraction formed the memory subset. Blood was collected by leukapheresis, and PBMCs were isolated by Ficoll-Histopaque density gradient centrifugation and then cryopreserved in liquid nitrogen vapor phase. Analytical flow cytometry was used to check the purity and quantity of each magnetically sorted T cell population. Each sorted fraction had its genomic DNA isolated and then quantified by UV absorbance on a Nanodrop 2000c.

This clone was counted only a few times. The clone's antigen remains unknown. Base qualities are not provided; no much larger clone lies one nucleotide away. The clonotype originates from a man younger than 35 in good health. Some clones in this sample may be carry-over from other donors' samples. The sample consisted of memory CD4+ T cells from PBMCs. In light of the paper, this sample's cell subset or site label describes: CD45RA-negative fraction. The sequence joins TRBV2 to TRBJ1-1, with the D gene call left open. CDR3 reads: CASSAETEAFF. The nucleotide sequence is given as TGTGCCAGCAGTGCGGAGACTGAAGCTTTCTTT.